The sequence of this T cell receptor (beta chain) was determined in a study of T cells after yellow fever vaccination. This clonotype was observed a handful of times. The antigen is undetermined. Broader study findings: Repertoires sorted by FACS could include abundant clonotypes that are contaminants from the bulk population. Though it reached lower strength, the secondary response hit its peak faster, day 5 versus 15. Some clonotypes were seen in both the CD4 and the CD8 compartments. These made up a small share and likely arose from convergent recombination.

Production of TCR cDNA was by 5'RACE template switching, which also added a universal primer site and UMIs. TCRdb independently ran MiXCR on the 5' RACE reads; one entry per CDR3 protein. The sample consists of fewer than 400,000 distinct CDR3 sequences, about 10% of them appearing once. This TCR came from a man aged 18-30 years who received the YFV17D yellow fever vaccine. The sample in question was CD4+ T cells sorted from PBMCs, obtained 45 days after the yellow fever booster vaccination.

In DNA form, the CDR3 reads TGTGCCAGCAGATCAAGGGGGGGCACTGAAGCTTTCTTT. This translates into CASRSRGGTEAFF. The rearrangement uses TRBV7-9 and TRBJ1-1, with D tentatively TRBD1 (6 bases). Germline V gene lookup returns CDR1 SEHNR and CDR2 FQNEAQ (reference sequence). Trimming stripped 6 bases from V and 4 bases from J, with 12 bases between. The CDR3 contains 13 residues.